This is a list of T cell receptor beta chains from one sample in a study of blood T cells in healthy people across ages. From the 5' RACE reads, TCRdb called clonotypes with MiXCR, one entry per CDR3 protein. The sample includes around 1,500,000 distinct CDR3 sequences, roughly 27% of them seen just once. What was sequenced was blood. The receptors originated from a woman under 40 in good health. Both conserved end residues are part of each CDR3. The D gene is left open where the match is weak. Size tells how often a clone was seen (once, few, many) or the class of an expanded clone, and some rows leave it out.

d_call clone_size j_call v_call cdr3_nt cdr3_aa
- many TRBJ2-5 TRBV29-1 TGCAGCGCTCTGCGGGTTCAGGCGGAGACCCAGTACTTC CSALRVQAETQYF
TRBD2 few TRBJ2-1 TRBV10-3 TGTGCCATCAGTGGAACTAGCGGGAGGGCCGGGACCTACAATGAGCAGTTCTTC CAISGTSGRAGTYNEQFF
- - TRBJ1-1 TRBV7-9 TGTGCCAGCAGATTGCTTGAGAACACTGAAGCTTTCTTT CASRLLENTEAFF
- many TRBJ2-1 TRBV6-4 TGTGCCAGCAGTGAAGGCCGTCAGGGCGAGCAGTTCTTC CASSEGRQGEQFF
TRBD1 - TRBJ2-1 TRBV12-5 TGTGCTAGTGGTTTGACCACCGGGACAGGCGACTACAATGAGCAGTTCTTC CASGLTTGTGDYNEQFF
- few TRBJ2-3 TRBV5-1 TGCGCCAGCAGCCACACCCAGGGACCGCTCAGCGATACGCAGTATTTT CASSHTQGPLSDTQYF
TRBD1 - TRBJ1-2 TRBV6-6 TGTGCCAGCAGTTACGTATGGGTTGACAGGGACGGCTACACCTTC CASSYVWVDRDGYTF
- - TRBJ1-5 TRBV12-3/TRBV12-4 TGTGCCAGCAGTTTTTGGCAGCAAAGGGTTGGGGGCAATCAGCCCCAGCATTTT CASSFWQQRVGGNQPQHF
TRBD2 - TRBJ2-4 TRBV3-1 TGTGCCAGCAGCCAAGATCCTAGCGGGATGTCCCAGTACTTC CASSQDPSGMSQYF
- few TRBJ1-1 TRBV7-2 TGTGCCAGCAGCCCAACAGGATTTGACACTGAAGCTTTCTTT CASSPTGFDTEAFF
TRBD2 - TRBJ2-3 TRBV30 TGTGCCTGGAGCAAGACTAGCCTGGGCACAGATACGCAGTATTTT CAWSKTSLGTDTQYF
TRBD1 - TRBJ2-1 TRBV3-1 TGTGCCAGCAGCCGAGACAGGGCCAGTGAGCAGTTCTTC CASSRDRASEQFF
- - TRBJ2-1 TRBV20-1 TGCAGTGCTTCTAGGACGGACTACAATGAGCAGTTCTTC CSASRTDYNEQFF
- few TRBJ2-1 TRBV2 TGTGCCAGCAGGCCAACTGTAAATGAGCAGTTCTTC CASRPTVNEQFF
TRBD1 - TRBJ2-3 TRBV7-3 TGTGCCAGCAGCTTAACCCGGACAGGGTCAGATACGCAGTATTTT CASSLTRTGSDTQYF
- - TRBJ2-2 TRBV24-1 TGTGCCACCAGTGATTCGGGCAGAAACACCGGGGAGCTGTTTTTT CATSDSGRNTGELFF
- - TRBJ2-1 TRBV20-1 TGCAGTGCTAGAGATCGCGTGGCTAGCTCCTACAATGAGCAGTTCTTC CSARDRVASSYNEQFF
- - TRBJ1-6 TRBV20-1 TGCAGTGCCCCGGTCGGGCCCGTTAATTCACCCCTCCACTTT CSAPVGPVNSPLHF
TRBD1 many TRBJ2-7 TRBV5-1 TGCGCCAGCAGCGGCTGGACAGGGATGATCGAGCAGTACTTC CASSGWTGMIEQYF
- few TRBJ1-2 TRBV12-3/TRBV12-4 TGTGCCAGCAGTTTCGGGACCCCAGGGACCCCAACTATGTTGGGCTACACCTTC CASSFGTPGTPTMLGYTF
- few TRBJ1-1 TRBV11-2 TGTGCCAGCAGCTTAGTTAGCAGGGACGCTGAAGCTTTCTTT CASSLVSRDAEAFF
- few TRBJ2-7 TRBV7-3 TGTGCCAGCAGCTTAACGGTTCGGGACGAGCAGTACTTC CASSLTVRDEQYF
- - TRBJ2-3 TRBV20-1 TGCAGTGCCACGCACCGGGGTCTTGGCACAGATACGCAGTATTTT CSATHRGLGTDTQYF
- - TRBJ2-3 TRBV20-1 TGCAGTGCTCCGAAGGCCGCAAGCTCAGATACGCAGTATTTT CSAPKAASSDTQYF
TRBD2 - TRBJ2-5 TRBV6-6 TGTGCCAGCAGTTATCCGGGACTAGCGGAAGAGACCCAGTACTTC CASSYPGLAEETQYF
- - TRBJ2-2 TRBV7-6 TGTGCCAGCAGCTTAGGGCCACCTCGGGCCGGTGACACCGGGGAGCTGTTTTTT CASSLGPPRAGDTGELFF
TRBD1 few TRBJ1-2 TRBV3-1 TGTGCCAGCAGCAATGAGGGGGACAGGCAGGATGGCTACACCTTC CASSNEGDRQDGYTF
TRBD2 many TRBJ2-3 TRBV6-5 TGTGCCAGCAGTTACCCCAGACCGGGACTAGCGGCGCAGCCTACGCAGTATTTT CASSYPRPGLAAQPTQYF
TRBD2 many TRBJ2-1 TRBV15 TGTGCCACCAGCAGGACTAGCGGGAGCGCTTACAATGAGCAGTTCTTC CATSRTSGSAYNEQFF
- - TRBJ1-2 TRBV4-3 TGCGCCAGCAGCCAAGAAGAATCTGTCCCCCTTGGCCAGGGCTATGGCTACACCTTC CASSQEESVPLGQGYGYTF
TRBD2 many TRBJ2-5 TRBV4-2 TGTGCCAGCAGCCAAGACGTTGAATCGGGTCTAGCGGGAAAAGAGACCCAGTACTTC CASSQDVESGLAGKETQYF
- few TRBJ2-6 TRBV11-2 TGTGCCAGCAGCCACCCCGGGGGCTACAGCTCTGGGGCCAACGTCCTGACTTTC CASSHPGGYSSGANVLTF
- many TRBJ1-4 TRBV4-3 TGCGCCAGCAGCCAAGCCCCTTACCGGGCCCCTAATGAAAAACTGTTTTTT CASSQAPYRAPNEKLFF
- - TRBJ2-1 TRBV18 TGTGCCAGCTCCCCCGAGGGTGAGCAGTTCTTC CASSPEGEQFF
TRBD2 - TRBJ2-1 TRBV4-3 TGCGCCAGCAGCCTAATACTCGGGACTAGCGGGGCCAATGATCAGTTCTTC CASSLILGTSGANDQFF
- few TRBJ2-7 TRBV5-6 TGTGCCAGCAGCTTGGGATCCCGCACCCAGTACTTC CASSLGSRTQYF
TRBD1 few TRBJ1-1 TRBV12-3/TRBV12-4 TGTGCCAGCAGTTTAAAAGGGGGCGACACTGAAGCTTTCTTT CASSLKGGDTEAFF
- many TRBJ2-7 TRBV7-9 TGTGCCAGCAGCTCCGGTAGGGGGTACGAGCAGTACTTC CASSSGRGYEQYF
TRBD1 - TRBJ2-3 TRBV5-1 TGCGCCAGCAGCTCCAAGGGACAGTTCACAGATACGCAGTATTTT CASSSKGQFTDTQYF
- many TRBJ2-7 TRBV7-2 TGTGCCAGCAGCTTAGCCTTCGGGATTACCTACGAGCAGTACTTC CASSLAFGITYEQYF
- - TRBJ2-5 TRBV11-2 TGTGCCAGCATCAGGGGGGCAGCCGTCGATGGGACCCAGTACTTC CASIRGAAVDGTQYF
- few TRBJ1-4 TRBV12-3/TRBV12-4 TGTGCCACAAGAGGTACAATTAATGAAAAACTGTTTTTT CATRGTINEKLFF
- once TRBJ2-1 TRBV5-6 TGTGCCAGCAGCTTGGGCAGGGGAAGATACGAGCAGTTCTTC CASSLGRGRYEQFF
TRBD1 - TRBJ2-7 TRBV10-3 TGTGCCATCAGTACCAGGACAGGGGGCGCCGAGCAGTACTTC CAISTRTGGAEQYF
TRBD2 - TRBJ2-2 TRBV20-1 TGCAGTGCTAGAGGACTAGCGGATACGAACACCGGGGAGCTGTTTTTT CSARGLADTNTGELFF
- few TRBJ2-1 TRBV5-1 TGCGCCAGCAGCCGTAACGTCCAAGAATACAATGAGCAGTTCTTC CASSRNVQEYNEQFF
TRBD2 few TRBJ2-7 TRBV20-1 TGCAGTGCTACTAGCGGGAGAGGCTACGAGCAGTACTTC CSATSGRGYEQYF
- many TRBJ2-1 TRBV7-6 TGTGCCAGCAGTTTAAGCGGCGGCGAGCAGTTCTTC CASSLSGGEQFF
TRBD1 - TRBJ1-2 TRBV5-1 TGCGCCAGCAGCCCGACAGGGGTCAACGGCTACACCTTC CASSPTGVNGYTF
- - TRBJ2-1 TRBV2 TGTGCCAGTCACCGGGACACTTCCTACAATGAGCAGTTCTTC CASHRDTSYNEQFF
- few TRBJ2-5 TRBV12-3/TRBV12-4 TGTGCCAGCAGCCACGGACAGCTGACTCAAGAGACCCAGTACTTC CASSHGQLTQETQYF
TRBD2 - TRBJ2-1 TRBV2 TGTGCCAGCAGTGGACGGGGACTAGCCGGTGGCAATGAGCAGTTCTTC CASSGRGLAGGNEQFF
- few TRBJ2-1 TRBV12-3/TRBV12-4 TGTGCCAGCACCTTACAGGGTAGCGTCTACAATGAGCAGTTCTTC CASTLQGSVYNEQFF